This entry lists 5 T cell receptor beta chains sequenced from one sample in a study of blood T cell repertoires in COVID-19. Some clones are missing from TCRdb's copy, which holds only in-frame ones; the method was immunoSEQ multiplex PCR. The sample contains around 140,000 clones, 80% to 90% of which appear only once. Input material: peripheral blood. Receptor source: a man aged 50-60 years with active or convalescent COVID-19.

This clone was observed a few times. V is TRBV6-2 or TRBV6-3 and J is TRBJ2-1; 7 nucleotides line up with TRBD1. The CDR3 consists of 12 residues. The J segment lost 10 bases and the V segment lost 5 bases, leaving 5 bases of the junction unmatched. Germline-derived CDR1 and CDR2 are MNHEY and SVGEGT. The CDR3 nucleotides are TGTGCCAGCAGTCGACAGGGCAGGGAGCAGTTCTTC. Translating gives CASSRQGREQFF.

This clone was counted between two and nine times. The V call is TRBV4-2, the J call TRBJ1-6; D uncertain. The V end was cut by 0 bases, the J end by 9 bases, with 9 bases between. From germline, CDR1 is LGHNA and CDR2 YNFKEQ. The CDR3 contains 14 residues. The CDR3 sequence is CASSQDERGSPLHF. As DNA, the CDR3 is TGTGCCAGCAGCCAAGATGAACGGGGTTCACCCCTCCACTTT.

This chain uses TRBV9 with TRBJ2-3, with 12 positions matching TRBD2. Germline V gene sequence: CDR1 SGDLS, CDR2 YYNGEE. The CDR3 totals 14 residues. The trim removed 6 bases at V and 3 bases at J, leaving 2 bases unmatched. The CDR3 protein is CASNLAGGTDTQYF. In nucleotides, the CDR3 is TGTGCCAGCAATCTAGCGGGAGGGACAGATACGCAGTATTTT.

The chain joins TRBV2 to TRBJ2-7; D is possibly TRBD2 (6 bases). Germline CDR1 SNHLY, CDR2 FYNNEI. CDR3 length: 15 residues. V was pared by 3 bases and J by 0 bases, with 12 bases between. The CDR3: CASSEFGGSSYEQYF. The CDR3 DNA follows: TGTGCCAGCAGTGAGTTTGGGGGGAGCTCCTACGAGCAGTACTTC.

V gene TRBV4-2 combines with J gene TRBJ2-3; weak D call: TRBD2 (5 bases). The CDR3 loop spans 15 amino acids. V gave up 2 bases and J gave up 0 bases, with 9 bases separating them. The germline V gene encodes CDR1 LGHNA and CDR2 YNFKEQ. As DNA, the CDR3 is TGTGCCAGCAGCCAACACCGGACTAGCACAGATACGCAGTATTTT. This sequence encodes CASSQHRTSTDTQYF.